The source of this T cell receptor (beta chain) is a study of T-cell memory formation after mild COVID-19. Study-wide background: Clusters of TCRs were largely donor specific.

The CDR3 covers 13 residues. CDR1 is SGHNT and CDR2 is YYREEE in the germline V gene (reference sequence). Trimming cost V 0 bases and J 6 bases, with 10 bases left between them. TCRdb redid the calling of the 5' RACE reads with MiXCR, one entry per CDR3 protein. The sample has roughly 450,000 distinct CDR3 sequences; roughly 18% are singletons. As concerns this clonotype: The antigen is undetermined.

Study-level points and caveats: Pre-infection memory contained some responding clones, which suggested that cross-reactive memory had joined. Researchers report contracting CD4+ clones mostly in CM and EM, with CD8+ clones in EMRA.

Sequencing was performed on PBMCs or a T cell subset sorted from them (not recorded which). The rearrangement links TRBV5-4 to TRBJ2-7; the D gene is possibly TRBD2 (6 bases). The clonotype was recovered from an adult woman who had mild COVID-19 (a few samples of this study predate the infection). Cell type and time point are not known. DNA for the CDR3: TGTGCCAGCAGCTTGGCGGGGGTATCCGAGCAGTACTTC. Encoded protein: CASSLAGVSEQYF.